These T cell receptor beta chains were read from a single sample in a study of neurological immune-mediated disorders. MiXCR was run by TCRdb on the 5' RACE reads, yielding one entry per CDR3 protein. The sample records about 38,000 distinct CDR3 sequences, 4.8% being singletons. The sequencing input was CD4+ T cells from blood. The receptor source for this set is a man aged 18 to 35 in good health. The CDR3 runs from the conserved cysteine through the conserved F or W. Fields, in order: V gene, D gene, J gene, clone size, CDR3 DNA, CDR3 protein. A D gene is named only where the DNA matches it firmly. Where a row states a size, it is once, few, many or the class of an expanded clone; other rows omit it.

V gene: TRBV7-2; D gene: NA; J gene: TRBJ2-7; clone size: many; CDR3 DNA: TGTGCCAGCAGCTTAGGGTTAGGGGCAAGCAACGAGCAGTACTTC; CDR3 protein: CASSLGLGASNEQYF
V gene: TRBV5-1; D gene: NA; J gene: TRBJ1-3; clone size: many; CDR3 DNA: TGCGCCAGCAGCTTGGAAGGAAACACCATATATTTT; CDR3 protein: CASSLEGNTIYF
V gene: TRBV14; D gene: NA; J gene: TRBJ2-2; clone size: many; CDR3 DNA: TGTGCCAGCAGCCCCTTATGGGGGCGGGTCACCGGGGAGCTGTTTTTT; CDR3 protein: CASSPLWGRVTGELFF
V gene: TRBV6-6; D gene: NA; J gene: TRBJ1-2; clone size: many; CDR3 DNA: TGTGCCAGCAGTTCCCAACTCGCGTACTATGGCTACACCTTC; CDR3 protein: CASSSQLAYYGYTF
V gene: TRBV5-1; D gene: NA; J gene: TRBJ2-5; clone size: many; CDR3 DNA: TGCGCCAGCAGCGGGCAGGGGAGAGAGACCCAGTACTTC; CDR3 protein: CASSGQGRETQYF
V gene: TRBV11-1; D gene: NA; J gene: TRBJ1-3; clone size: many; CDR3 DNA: TGTGCCAGCAGCTTATTTTCGACAGCTGGAAACACCATATATTTT; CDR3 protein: CASSLFSTAGNTIYF
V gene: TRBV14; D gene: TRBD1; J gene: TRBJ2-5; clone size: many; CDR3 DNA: TGTGCCAGCAGCCAAGGACAGGGGGCTTCGGAGACCCAGTACTTC; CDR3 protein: CASSQGQGASETQYF
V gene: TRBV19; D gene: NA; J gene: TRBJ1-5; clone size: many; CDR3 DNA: TGTGCCAGTAGGACGGGGACGGGCTTAGGAGCCCAGCATTTT; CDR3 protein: CASRTGTGLGAQHF
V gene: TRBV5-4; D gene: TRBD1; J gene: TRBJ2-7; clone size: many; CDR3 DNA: TGTGCCAGCAGCTTAGACAGGGGCTCCTACGAGCAGTACTTC; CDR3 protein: CASSLDRGSYEQYF
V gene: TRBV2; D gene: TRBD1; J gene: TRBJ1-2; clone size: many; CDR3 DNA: TGTGCCAGCAATCAGGACAGGGATGGCTACACCTTC; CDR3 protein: CASNQDRDGYTF
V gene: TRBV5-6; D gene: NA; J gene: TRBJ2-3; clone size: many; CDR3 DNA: TGTGCCAGCAGCTCACAATGGGAGGGGGGCCTCACAGATACGCAGTATTTT; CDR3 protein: CASSSQWEGGLTDTQYF
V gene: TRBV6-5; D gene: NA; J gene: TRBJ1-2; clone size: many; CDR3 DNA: TGTGCCAGCAGTTACGACTTCGGGGGTACCGATGGCTACACCTTC; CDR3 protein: CASSYDFGGTDGYTF
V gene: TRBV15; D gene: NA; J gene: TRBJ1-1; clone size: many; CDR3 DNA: TGTGCCACCAGCAGATCAAGGGGCTCCGGCACTGAAGCTTTCTTT; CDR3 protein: CATSRSRGSGTEAFF
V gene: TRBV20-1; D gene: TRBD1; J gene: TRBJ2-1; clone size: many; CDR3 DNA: TGCAGTGCCGGGACAGTCTACAATGAGCAGTTCTTC; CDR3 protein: CSAGTVYNEQFF
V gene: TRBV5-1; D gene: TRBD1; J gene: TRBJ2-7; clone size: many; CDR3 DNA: TGCGCCAGCAGCCCACAGGGGAGCTCCTACGAGCAGTACTTC; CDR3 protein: CASSPQGSSYEQYF
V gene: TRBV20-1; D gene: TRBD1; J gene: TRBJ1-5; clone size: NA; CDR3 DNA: TGCAGTGCTAGTAGGGGGCCTAGCAATCAGCCCCAGCATTTT; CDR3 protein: CSASRGPSNQPQHF
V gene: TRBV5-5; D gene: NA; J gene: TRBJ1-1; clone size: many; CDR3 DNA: TGTGCCAGCAGCTTGGACCCAGGGCGGAACACTGAAGCTTTCTTT; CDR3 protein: CASSLDPGRNTEAFF
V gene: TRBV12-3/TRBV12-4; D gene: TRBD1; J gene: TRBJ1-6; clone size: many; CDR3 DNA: TGTGCCAGCAGTATAGGGACAGGCTGGGTGGCACCCCTCCACTTT; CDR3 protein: CASSIGTGWVAPLHF
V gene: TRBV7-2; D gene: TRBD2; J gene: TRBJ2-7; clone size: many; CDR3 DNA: TGTGCCAGCAGCCCTAGTAGGGACCGGGGGGGCTACGAGCAGTACTTC; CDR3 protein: CASSPSRDRGGYEQYF
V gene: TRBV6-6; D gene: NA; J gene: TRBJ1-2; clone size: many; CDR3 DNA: TGTGCCAGCAGTAGGGGGGGGCTGATCTATGGCTACACCTTC; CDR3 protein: CASSRGGLIYGYTF
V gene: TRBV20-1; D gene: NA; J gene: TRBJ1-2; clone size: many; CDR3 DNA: TGCAGTGCTAGACCCCGACAGTCAGCTAACTATGGCTACACCTTC; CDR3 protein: CSARPRQSANYGYTF
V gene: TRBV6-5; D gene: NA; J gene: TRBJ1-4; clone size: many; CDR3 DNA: TGTGCCAGCAGTTACTCGAACGGGGCACGAAATGAAAAACTGTTTTTT; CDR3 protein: CASSYSNGARNEKLFF
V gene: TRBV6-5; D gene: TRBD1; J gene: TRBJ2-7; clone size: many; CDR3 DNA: TGTGCCAGCAGTTACCGGATGACAGGGAGCTCCTACGAGCAGTACTTC; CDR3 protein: CASSYRMTGSSYEQYF
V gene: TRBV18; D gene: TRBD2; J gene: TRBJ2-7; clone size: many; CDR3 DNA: TGTGCCAGCTCATACAGCGGGGGTTTCTCCTACGAGCAGTACTTC; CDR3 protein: CASSYSGGFSYEQYF
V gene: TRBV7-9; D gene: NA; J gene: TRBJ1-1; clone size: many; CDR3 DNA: TGTGCCAGCAGCTTAGCTCGGAGGGGAAGTACTGAAGCTTTCTTT; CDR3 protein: CASSLARRGSTEAFF
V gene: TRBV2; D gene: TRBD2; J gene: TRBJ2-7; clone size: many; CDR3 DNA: TGTGCCAGCACCCTCGAATCCCTGGCTAGCGGAGGGGTCGAGCAGTACTTC; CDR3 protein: CASTLESLASGGVEQYF
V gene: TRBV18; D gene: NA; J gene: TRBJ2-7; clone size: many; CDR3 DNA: TGTGCCAGCTCACCATCGTCCCGACCCTACGAGCAGTACTTC; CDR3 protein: CASSPSSRPYEQYF
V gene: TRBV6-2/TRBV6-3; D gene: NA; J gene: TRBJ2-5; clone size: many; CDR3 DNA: TGTGCCAGCACCCTAGGGAGAGTAACCCAAGAGACCCAGTACTTC; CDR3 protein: CASTLGRVTQETQYF
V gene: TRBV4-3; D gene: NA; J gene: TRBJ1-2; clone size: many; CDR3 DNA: TGCGCCAGCAGCCAAGATAGGAGCGGACCGTACTATGGCTACACCTTC; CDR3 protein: CASSQDRSGPYYGYTF
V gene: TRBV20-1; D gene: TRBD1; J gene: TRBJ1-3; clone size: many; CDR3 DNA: TGCAGTGCCAACAGGGGAGTCGCTGGAAACACCATATATTTT; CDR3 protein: CSANRGVAGNTIYF
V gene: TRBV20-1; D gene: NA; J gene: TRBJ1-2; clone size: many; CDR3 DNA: TGCAGTGCTCCCGGGCGTTATCCGGAGGGCTACACCTTC; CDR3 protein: CSAPGRYPEGYTF
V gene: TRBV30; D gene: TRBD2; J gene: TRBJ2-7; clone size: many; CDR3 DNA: TGTGCCTGGAGAGCGGGGCCGAGCTCCTACGAGCAGTACTTC; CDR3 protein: CAWRAGPSSYEQYF
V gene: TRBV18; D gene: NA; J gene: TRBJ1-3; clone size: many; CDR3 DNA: TGTGCCAGCTCACCACCGGGGACGGCCGGAAACACCATATATTTT; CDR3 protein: CASSPPGTAGNTIYF
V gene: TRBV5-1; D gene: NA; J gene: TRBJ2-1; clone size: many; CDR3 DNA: TGCGCCAGCAGCTTTCTGGGGGGCCGAAACAATGAGCAGTTCTTC; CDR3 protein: CASSFLGGRNNEQFF
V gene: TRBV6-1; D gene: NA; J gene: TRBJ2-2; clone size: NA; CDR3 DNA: TGTGCCAGCAGTGAAGGGACCTGGAACACCGGGGAGCTGTTTTTT; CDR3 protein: CASSEGTWNTGELFF
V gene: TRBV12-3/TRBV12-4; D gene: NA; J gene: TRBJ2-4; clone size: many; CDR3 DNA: TGTGCCAGCAGTAGTAGCGGTACCGCCCTAGCCAAAAACATTCAGTACTTC; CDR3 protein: CASSSSGTALAKNIQYF
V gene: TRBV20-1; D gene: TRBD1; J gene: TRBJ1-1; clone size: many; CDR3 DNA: TGCAGTGCTAGAGTCCCGGGACAGGGGTACACTGAAGCTTTCTTT; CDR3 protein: CSARVPGQGYTEAFF
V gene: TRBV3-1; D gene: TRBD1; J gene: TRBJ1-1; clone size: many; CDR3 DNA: TGTGCCAGCAGCCAAAGTGACAGGGCCACTGAAGCTTTCTTT; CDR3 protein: CASSQSDRATEAFF
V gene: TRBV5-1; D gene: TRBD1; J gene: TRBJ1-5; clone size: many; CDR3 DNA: TGCGCCAGCAGCCCGGACAGGGGCAATCAGCCCCAGCATTTT; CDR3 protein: CASSPDRGNQPQHF
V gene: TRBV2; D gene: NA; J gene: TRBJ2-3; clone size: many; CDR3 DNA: TGTGCCAGCAGTGAAAAGGGAATTGAAGATACGCAGTATTTT; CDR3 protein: CASSEKGIEDTQYF
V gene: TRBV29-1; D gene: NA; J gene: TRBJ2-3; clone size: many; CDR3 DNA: TGCAGCGTTGATGGGACCCGCTTGGATACGCAGTATTTT; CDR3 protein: CSVDGTRLDTQYF
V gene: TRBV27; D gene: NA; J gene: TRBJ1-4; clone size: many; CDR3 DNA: TGTGCCAGCAGTTTATCAGGCCTAAAGGAGGAAAAACTGTTTTTT; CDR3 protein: CASSLSGLKEEKLFF
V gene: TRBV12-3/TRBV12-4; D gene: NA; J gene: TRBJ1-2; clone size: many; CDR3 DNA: TGTGCCAGCAGTTATGACAGACGCGGCTACACCTTC; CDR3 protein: CASSYDRRGYTF
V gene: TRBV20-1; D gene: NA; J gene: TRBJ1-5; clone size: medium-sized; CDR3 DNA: TGCAGTGCTGCCCCCGGGACACTTAGCGGTCAGCCCCAGCATTTT; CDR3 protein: CSAAPGTLSGQPQHF
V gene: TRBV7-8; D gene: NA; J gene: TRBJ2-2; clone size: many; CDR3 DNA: TGTGCCAGCAGCTTGGGGAGAGTAACCGGGGAGCTGTTTTTT; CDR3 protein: CASSLGRVTGELFF
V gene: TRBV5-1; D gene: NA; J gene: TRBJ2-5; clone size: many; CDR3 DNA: TGCGCCAGCAGTCCCGTCGGGGCCCCTGAAGAGACCCAGTACTTC; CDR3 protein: CASSPVGAPEETQYF
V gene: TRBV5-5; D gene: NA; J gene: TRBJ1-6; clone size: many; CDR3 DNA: TGTGCCAGCAGCTTGAGACCAGGACAGAATTCACCCCTCCACTTT; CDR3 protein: CASSLRPGQNSPLHF
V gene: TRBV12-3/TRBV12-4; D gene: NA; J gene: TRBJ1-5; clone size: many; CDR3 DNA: TGTGCCAGCAGTCCAGGAGGTTCGGCGAGGAATCAGCCCCAGCATTTT; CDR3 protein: CASSPGGSARNQPQHF
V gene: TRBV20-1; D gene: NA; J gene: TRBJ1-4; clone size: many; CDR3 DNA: TGCAGTGCTAGAGCTATGCACAGAGATAATGAAAAACTGTTTTTT; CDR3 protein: CSARAMHRDNEKLFF
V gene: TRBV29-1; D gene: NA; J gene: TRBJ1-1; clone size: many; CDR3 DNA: TGCAGCGTCCGACAGATCCTAATGAACACTGAAGCTTTCTTT; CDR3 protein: CSVRQILMNTEAFF
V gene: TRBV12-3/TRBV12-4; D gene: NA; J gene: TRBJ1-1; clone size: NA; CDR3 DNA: TGTGCCAGCAGTCGAAGGGGGGGGAGCACTGAAGCTTTCTTT; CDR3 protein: CASSRRGGSTEAFF
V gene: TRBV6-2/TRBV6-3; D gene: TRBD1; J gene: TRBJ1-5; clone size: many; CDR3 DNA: TGTGCCAGCAACCAGGGGGCTACTCAGCCCCAGCATTTT; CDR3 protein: CASNQGATQPQHF
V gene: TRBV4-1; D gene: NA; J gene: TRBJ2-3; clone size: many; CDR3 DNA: TGCGCCAGCAGCCCGGGGACTGGATACGAGGGTAACACAGATACGCAGTATTTT; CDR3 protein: CASSPGTGYEGNTDTQYF
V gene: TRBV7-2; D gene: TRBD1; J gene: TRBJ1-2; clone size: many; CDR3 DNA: TGTGCCAGCAGCTTCGACAGGGACTATGGCTACACCTTC; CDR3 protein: CASSFDRDYGYTF
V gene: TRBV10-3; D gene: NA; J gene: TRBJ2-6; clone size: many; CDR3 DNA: TGTGCCATCAGTGACCTCAGGTCCGGTTCTGGGGCCAACGTCCTGACTTTC; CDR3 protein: CAISDLRSGSGANVLTF
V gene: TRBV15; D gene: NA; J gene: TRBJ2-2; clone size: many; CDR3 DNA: TGTGCCACCCGGTCGGGTCGGGGGAAGACCGGGGAGCTGTTTTTT; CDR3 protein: CATRSGRGKTGELFF
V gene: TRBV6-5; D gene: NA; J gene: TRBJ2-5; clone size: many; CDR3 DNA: TGTGCCAGCAGGAGAGGGACTCTCGGAAAGACCCAGTACTTC; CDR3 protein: CASRRGTLGKTQYF